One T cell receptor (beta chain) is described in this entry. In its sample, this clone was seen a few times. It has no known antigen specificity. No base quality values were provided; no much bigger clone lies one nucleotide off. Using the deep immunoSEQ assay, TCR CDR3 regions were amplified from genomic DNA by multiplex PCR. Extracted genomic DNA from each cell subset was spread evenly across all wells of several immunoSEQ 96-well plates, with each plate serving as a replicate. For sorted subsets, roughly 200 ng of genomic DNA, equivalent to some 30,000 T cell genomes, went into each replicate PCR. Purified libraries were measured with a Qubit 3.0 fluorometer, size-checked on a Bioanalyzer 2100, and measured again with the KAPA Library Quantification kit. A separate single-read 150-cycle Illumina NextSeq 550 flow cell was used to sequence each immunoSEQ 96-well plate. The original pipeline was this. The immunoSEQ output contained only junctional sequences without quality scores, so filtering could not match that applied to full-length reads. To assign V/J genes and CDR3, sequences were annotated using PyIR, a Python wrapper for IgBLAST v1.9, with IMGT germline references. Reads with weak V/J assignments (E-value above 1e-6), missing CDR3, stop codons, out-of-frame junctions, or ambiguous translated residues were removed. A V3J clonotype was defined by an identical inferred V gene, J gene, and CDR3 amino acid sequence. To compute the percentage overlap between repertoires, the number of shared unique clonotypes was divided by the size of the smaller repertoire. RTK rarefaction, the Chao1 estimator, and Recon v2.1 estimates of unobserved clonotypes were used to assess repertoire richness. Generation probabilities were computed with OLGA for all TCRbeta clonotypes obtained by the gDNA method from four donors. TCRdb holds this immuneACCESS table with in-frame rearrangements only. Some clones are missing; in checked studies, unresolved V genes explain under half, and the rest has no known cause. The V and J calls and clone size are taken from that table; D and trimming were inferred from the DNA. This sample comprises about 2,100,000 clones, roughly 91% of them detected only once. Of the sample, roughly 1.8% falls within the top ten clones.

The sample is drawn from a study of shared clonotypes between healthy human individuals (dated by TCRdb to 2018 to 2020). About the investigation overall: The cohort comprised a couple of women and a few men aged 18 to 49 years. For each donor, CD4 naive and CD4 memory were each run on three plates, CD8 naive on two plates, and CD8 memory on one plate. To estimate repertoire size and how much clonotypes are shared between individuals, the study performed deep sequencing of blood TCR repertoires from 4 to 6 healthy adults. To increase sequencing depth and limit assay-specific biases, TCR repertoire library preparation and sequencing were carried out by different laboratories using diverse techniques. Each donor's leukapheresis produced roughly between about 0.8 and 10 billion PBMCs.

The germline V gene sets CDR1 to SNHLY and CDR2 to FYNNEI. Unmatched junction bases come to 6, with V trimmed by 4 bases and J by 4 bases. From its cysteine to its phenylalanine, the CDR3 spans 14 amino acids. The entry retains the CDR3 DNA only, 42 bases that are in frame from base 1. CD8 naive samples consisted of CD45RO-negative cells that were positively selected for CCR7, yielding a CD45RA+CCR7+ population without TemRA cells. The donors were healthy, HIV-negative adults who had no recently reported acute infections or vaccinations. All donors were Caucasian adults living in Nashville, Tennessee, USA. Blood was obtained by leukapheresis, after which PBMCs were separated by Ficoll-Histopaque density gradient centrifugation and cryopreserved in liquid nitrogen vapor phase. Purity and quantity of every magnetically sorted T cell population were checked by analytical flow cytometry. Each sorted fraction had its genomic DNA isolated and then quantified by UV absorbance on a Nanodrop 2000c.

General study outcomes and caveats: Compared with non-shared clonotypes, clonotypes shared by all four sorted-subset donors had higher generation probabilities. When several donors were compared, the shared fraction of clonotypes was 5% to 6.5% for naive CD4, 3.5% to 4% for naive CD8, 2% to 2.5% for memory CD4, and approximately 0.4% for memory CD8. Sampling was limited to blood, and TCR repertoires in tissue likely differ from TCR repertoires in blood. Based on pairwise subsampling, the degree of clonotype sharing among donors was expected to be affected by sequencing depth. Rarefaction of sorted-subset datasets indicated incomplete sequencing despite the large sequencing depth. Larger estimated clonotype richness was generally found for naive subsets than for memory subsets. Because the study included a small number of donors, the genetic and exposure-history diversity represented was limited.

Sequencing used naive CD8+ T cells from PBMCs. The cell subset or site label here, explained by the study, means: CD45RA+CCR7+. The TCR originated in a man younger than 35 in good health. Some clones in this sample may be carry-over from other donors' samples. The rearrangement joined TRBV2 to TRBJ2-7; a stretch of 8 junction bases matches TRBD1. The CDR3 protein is CASSAQDRAYEQYF. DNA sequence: TGTGCCAGCAGTGCTCAGGACAGGGCTTACGAGCAGTACTTC.